The TCR beta chain under discussion was sequenced for a study of T cell repertoires in cytomegalovirus infection. About the research overall: CMV epitopes that were recently identified and HLA-C-restricted were used alongside well-studied HLA-B-restricted ones.

TCRdb itself ran the reads through MiXCR, one entry per CDR3 protein. The table includes about 830,000 distinct CDR3 sequences, approximately 32% detected once. The germline gives CDR1 MGHRA, CDR2 YSYEKL. Trimming removed 2 bases at V and 1 base at J, with 9 bases between. The CDR3 sequence is 15 residues long. In regard to this clonotype: Its specificity is unknown.

The V and J genes are TRBV4-1 and TRBJ1-5, with D possibly being TRBD1 (5 bases). This specimen was cultured CD8+ T cells from PBMCs, taken from culture after CMV antigen stimulation. The sequence was collected from a human donor in good health (CMV status not recorded). Some clones in this sample may be carry-over from other donors' samples. The CDR3 nucleotides read TGCGCCAGCAGCCAATATTCAGGGAGCAATCAGCCCCAGCATTTT. It yields the protein CASSQYSGSNQPQHF.